What follows is one T cell receptor (beta chain) and its context. These data come from a study of chemoradiotherapy in HPV16-positive cancers. Clones were sequenced by immunoSEQ multiplex PCR, and TCRdb holds only the in-frame ones, with some missing. Of approximately 20,000 clones listed, about 90% were seen once; the top ten hold less than 6%. The V gene's germline CDR1 is GTSNPN and CDR2 SVGIG (reference sequence). Trimming shortened V by 0 bases and J by 6 bases, and 14 bases separated the two germline ends. This CDR3 comprises 14 residues. The rearrangement links TRBV30 to TRBJ1-2, with D maybe TRBD1 (5 bases). The sequence was obtained from a human donor with HPV-associated anogenital cancer. This sample comprised blood, obtained from a patient who underwent chemoradiotherapy. CDR3 sequence reads: CAWSVEVQGNGYTF. CDR3 bases: TGTGCCTGGAGTGTAGAGGTGCAGGGCAATGGCTACACCTTC.